Presented here are 10 T cell receptor beta chains from one specimen sequenced in a study of beta chain features in type 1 diabetes. Findings and caveats of the study: Type 1 diabetes patients had moderately but significantly shorter TCRB CDR3s in all four CD4+ subsets.

Their antigens remain unidentified. TCRB transcripts that were expressed got sequenced, as all of the isolated RNA had been reverse transcribed. Here immunoSEQ multiplex PCR was the method, and the copy in TCRdb shows in-frame clones only, minus some. Counted here are 600,000 or so clones, around 12% occurring once; the ten biggest clones make up 0.095% to 0.15%. Sequenced input: naive CD4+ T cells from blood. All receptors come from a man aged 30-40 years with type 1 diabetes.

The chain uses TRBV6-4 and TRBJ1-1; D perhaps matches TRBD1 (5 bases). Germline loops: CDR1 MRHNA, CDR2 SNTAGT. The CDR3 contains 15 residues. V dropped 6 bases and J dropped 3 bases, with 17 bases sitting between them. The CDR3 nucleotides read TGTGCCAGCAGCCCAGGGTGGAGTGGGTACACTGAAGCTTTCTTT. This codes for CASSPGWSGYTEAFF.

This clone occurred a few times. The rearrangement uses TRBV5-6 and TRBJ2-1; D ambiguous. CDR1 is SGHDT and CDR2 is YYEEEE in the germline V gene. This CDR3 comprises 14 residues. The V end lost 0 bases, the J end lost 6 bases, and 10 bases lay between the germline ends. CDR3 DNA sequence: TGTGCCAGCAGCTTGGGATACTCGAGCAATGAGCAGTTCTTC. Translated: CASSLGYSSNEQFF.

This clone was counted a few times. The J gene is TRBJ2-5, the V gene TRBV29-1; tentative D call: TRBD1 (5 bases). CDR1 is SQVTM and CDR2 is ANQGSEA in the germline V gene. The CDR3 length is 12 residues. V lost 8 bases and J 1 base, leaving 11 bases between the germline ends. The CDR3 DNA follows: TGCAGCCCCGTGACAGCCCAAGAGACCCAGTACTTC. Translating it yields CSPVTAQETQYF.

This clone has more than one count but fewer than ten. The chain uses TRBV9 and TRBJ1-4; D might be TRBD1 (5 bases). V lost 2 bases and J lost 0, with 8 bases in between. Looked up from germline, CDR1 is SGDLS and CDR2 is YYNGEE. This CDR3 has 15 amino acids. The CDR3 reads CASSVRDSTNEKLFF. For the CDR3, the DNA is TGTGCCAGCAGCGTCCGGGACTCAACTAATGAAAAACTGTTTTTT. Complete variable domain (other parts from reference TRBV9 and TRBJ1-4): DSGVTQTPKHLITATGQRVTLRCSPRSGDLSVYWYQQSLDQGLQFLIQYYNGEERAKGNILERFSAQQFPDLHSELNLSSLELGDSALYFCASSVRDSTNEKLFFGSGTQLSVL.

The table lists this clone with a few counts. The rearrangement links TRBV6-5 to TRBJ1-2, with TRBD1 matching 12 bases. CDR1 is MNHEY, CDR2 SVGAGI, per germline. V trimming: 6 bases; J trimming: 4 bases; junction bases outside the gene matches: 3. The CDR3 consists of 14 residues. The CDR3 spells CASRGTGGSYGYTF. CDR3 DNA sequence: TGTGCCAGCAGGGGGACAGGGGGCAGCTATGGCTACACCTTC.

This clone has more than one count but fewer than ten. The V gene is TRBV29-1, the J gene TRBJ2-5; no firm D call. Trimming took off 3 bases at V and 5 bases at J, with 13 bases between the two ends. Germline V lookup: CDR1 SQVTM, CDR2 ANQGSEA. The CDR3 loop spans 13 amino acids. CDR3 in DNA: TGCAGCGTTGACTCGGGCATTGGGGAGACCCAGTACTTC. Its translation is CSVDSGIGETQYF. The full variable domain, completed using reference TRBV29-1 and TRBJ2-5, is SAVISQKPSRDICQRGTSLTIQCQVDSQVTMMFWYRQQPGQSLTLIATANQGSEATYESGFVIDKFPISRPNLTFSTLTVSNMSPEDSSIYLCSVDSGIGETQYFGPGTRLLVL.

V gene TRBV11-2 combines with J gene TRBJ1-1; no clear D. The germline V gene has CDR1 SGHAT and CDR2 FQNNGV. The CDR3 consists of 13 residues. Trimming took off 5 bases at V and 6 bases at J, with 13 bases between the two ends. Here the CDR3 reads CASSHRREAEAFF. The CDR3 DNA reads TGTGCCAGCAGCCATCGCCGGGAGGCTGAAGCTTTCTTT.

The rearrangement links TRBV11-2 to TRBJ1-2; D is unclear. The CDR3 has 11 residues. Germline loops: CDR1 SGHAT, CDR2 FQNNGV. Trimming took 5 bases from V and 2 from J, leaving 3 bases between them. The DNA of the CDR3 is TGTGCCAGCAGCCTGAACTATGGCTACACCTTC. Translated: CASSLNYGYTF.

The gene calls are TRBV10-3 and TRBJ1-2, with D possibly being TRBD1 (5 bases). V lost 7 bases and J 2 bases, leaving 14 bases between the germline ends. The germline V gene has CDR1 ENHRY and CDR2 SYGVKD. The CDR3 has 14 amino acids. CDR3 sequence (DNA): TGTGCCATCACCTCGGGGCCATCCAACTATGGCTACACCTTC. Protein product: CAITSGPSNYGYTF.

CDR3 protein: CAWGTYYEQYF. The DNA for the CDR3 is TGTGCCTGGGGGACCTACTACGAGCAGTACTTC. The chain links TRBV30 to TRBJ2-7; possibly TRBD1 or TRBD2 for D (5 bases each). Germline loops: CDR1 GTSNPN, CDR2 SVGIG (reference sequence). V was cut by 5 bases and J by 3 bases, with 8 bases left in between. The CDR3 spans 11 residues.